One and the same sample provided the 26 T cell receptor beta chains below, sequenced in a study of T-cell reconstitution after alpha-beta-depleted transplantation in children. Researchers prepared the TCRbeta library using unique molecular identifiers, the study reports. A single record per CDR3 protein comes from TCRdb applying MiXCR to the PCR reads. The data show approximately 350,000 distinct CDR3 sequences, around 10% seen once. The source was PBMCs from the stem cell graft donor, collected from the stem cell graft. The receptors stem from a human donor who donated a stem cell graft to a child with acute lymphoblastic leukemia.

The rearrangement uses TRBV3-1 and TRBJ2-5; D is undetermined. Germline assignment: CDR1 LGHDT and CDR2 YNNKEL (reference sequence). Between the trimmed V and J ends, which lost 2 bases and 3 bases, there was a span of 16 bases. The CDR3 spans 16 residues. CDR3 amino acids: CASSQPLVQRKETQYF. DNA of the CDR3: TGTGCCAGCAGCCAACCTCTCGTCCAGCGAAAAGAGACCCAGTACTTC.

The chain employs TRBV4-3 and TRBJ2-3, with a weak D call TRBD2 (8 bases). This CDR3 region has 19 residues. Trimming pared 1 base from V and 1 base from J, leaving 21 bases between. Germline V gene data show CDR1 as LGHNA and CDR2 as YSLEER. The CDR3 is CASSQGTGRSSGRTDTQYF. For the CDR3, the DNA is TGCGCCAGCAGCCAAGGGACAGGAAGATCTAGCGGGCGCACAGATACGCAGTATTTT.

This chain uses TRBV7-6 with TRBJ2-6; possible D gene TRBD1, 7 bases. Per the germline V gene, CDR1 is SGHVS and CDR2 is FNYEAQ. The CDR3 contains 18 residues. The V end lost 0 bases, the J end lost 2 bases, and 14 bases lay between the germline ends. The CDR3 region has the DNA TGTGCCAGCAGCTTAGCCGGGGGACAGCTAGCTGGGGCCAACGTCCTGACTTTC. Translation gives CASSLAGGQLAGANVLTF.

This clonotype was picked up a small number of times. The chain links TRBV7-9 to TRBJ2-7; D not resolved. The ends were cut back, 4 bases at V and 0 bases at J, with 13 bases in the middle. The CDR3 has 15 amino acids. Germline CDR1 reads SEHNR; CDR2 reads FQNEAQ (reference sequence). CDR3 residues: CASSWGRSSSYEQYF. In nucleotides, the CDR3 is TGTGCCAGCAGCTGGGGAAGGAGTAGCTCCTACGAGCAGTACTTC.

For the CDR3, the DNA is TGTGCCAGCAGTTTTAGGGGAGGGAACTATGGCTACACCTTC. Protein sequence: CASSFRGGNYGYTF. The chain has TRBV28 and TRBJ1-2, with D possibly TRBD1 on 5 matching bases. Germline lookup yields CDR1 MDHEN and CDR2 SYDVKM. The CDR3 totals 14 residues. Trimming pared 3 bases from V and 2 bases from J, leaving 10 bases between.

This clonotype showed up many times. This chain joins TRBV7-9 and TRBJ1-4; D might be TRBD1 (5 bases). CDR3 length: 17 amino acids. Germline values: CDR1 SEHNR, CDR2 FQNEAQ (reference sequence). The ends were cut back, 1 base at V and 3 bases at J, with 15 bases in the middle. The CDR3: CASSLGATGDPNEKLFF. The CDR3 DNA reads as TGTGCCAGCAGCTTAGGGGCCACCGGGGACCCTAATGAAAAACTGTTTTTT.

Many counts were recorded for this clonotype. CDR3 sequence reads: CASSVGLLNRQSNYGYTF. The CDR3 coding sequence is TGTGCCAGCAGCGTAGGCCTACTTAACAGGCAGTCTAACTATGGCTACACCTTC. The gene calls are TRBV9 and TRBJ1-2; tentatively, D is TRBD1 (5 bases). Between the trimmed V and J ends, which lost 0 bases and 0 bases, there was a span of 18 bases. The germline V gene encodes CDR1 SGDLS and CDR2 YYNGEE. This CDR3 is 18 amino acids long.

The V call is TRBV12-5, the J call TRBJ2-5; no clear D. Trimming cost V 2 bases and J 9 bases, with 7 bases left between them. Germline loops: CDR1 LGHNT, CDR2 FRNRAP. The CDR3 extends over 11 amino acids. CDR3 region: CASGLSPPQYF. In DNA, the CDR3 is TGTGCTAGTGGTTTGTCACCGCCCCAGTACTTC.

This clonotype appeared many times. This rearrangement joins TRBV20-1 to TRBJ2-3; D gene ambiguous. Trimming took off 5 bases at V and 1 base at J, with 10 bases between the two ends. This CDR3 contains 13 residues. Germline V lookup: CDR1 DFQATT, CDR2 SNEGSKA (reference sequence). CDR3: CSAPIRGTDTQYF. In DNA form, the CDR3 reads TGCAGTGCTCCCATTCGGGGCACAGATACGCAGTATTTT.

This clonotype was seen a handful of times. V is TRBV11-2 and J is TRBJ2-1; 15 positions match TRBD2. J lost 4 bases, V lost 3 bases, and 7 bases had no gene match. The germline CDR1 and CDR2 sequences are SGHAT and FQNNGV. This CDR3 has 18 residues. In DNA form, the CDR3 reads TGTGCCAGCAGCTTCGGGACTAGCGGGAGGTTTTATTACAATGAGCAGTTCTTC. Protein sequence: CASSFGTSGRFYYNEQFF. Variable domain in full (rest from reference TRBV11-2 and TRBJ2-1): EAGVAQSPRYKIIEKRQSVAFWCNPISGHATLYWYQQILGQGPKLLIQFQNNGVVDDSQLPKDRFSAERLKGVDSTLKIQPAKLEDSAVYLCASSFGTSGRFYYNEQFFGPGTRLTVL.

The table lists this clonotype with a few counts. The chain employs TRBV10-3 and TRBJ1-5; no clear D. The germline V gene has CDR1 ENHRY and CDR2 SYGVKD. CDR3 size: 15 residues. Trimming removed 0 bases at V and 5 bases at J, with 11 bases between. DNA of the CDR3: TGTGCCATCAGTGAGTCGGGCGGCAGTTATCAGCCCCAGCATTTT. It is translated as CAISESGGSYQPQHF.

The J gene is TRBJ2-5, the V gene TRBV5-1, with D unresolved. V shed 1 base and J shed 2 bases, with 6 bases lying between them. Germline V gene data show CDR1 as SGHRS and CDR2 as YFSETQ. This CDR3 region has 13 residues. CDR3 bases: TGCGCCAGCAGCTTGACACTTCAAGAGACCCAGTACTTC. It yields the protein CASSLTLQETQYF.

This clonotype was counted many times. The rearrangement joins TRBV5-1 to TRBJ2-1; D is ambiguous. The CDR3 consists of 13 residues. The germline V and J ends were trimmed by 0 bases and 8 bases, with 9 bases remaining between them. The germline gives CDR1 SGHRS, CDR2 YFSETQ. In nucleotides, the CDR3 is TGCGCCAGCAGCTTGGACCTTCGGTATGAGCAGTTCTTC. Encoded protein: CASSLDLRYEQFF.

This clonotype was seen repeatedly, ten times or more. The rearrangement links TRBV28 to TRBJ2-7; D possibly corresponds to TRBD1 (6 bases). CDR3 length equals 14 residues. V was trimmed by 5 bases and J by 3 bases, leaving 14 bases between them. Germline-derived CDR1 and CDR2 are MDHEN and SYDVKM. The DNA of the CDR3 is TGTGCCAGCAGTCTACAGGGTCGAGGCTACGAGCAGTACTTC. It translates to CASSLQGRGYEQYF.

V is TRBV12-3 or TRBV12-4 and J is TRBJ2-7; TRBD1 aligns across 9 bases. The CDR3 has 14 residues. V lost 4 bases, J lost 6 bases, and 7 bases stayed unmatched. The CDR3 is CASSSRDRVAEQYF. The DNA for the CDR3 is TGTGCCAGCAGTTCCCGGGACAGGGTTGCCGAGCAGTACTTC.

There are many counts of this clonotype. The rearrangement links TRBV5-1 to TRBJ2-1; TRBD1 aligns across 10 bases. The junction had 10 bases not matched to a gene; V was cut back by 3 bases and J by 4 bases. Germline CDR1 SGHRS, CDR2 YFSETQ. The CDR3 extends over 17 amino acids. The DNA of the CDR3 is TGCGCCAGCAGCTCACTAACCGGGACAGGGGTGTACAATGAGCAGTTCTTC. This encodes CASSSLTGTGVYNEQFF.

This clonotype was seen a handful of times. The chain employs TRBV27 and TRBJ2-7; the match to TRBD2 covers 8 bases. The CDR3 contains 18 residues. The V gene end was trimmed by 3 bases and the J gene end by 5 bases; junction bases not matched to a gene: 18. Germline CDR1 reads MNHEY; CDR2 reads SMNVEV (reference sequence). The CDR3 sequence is CASSFRLLAGYVAHEQYF. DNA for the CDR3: TGTGCCAGCAGTTTTCGGTTGTTAGCGGGATATGTGGCCCACGAGCAGTACTTC.

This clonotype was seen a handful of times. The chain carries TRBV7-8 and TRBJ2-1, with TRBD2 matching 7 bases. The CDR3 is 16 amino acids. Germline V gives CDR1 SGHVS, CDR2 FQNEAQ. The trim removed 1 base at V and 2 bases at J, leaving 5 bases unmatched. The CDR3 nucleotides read TGTGCCAGCAGCTTAGTCGCGGGAGTCGCCTACAATGAGCAGTTCTTC. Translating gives CASSLVAGVAYNEQFF.

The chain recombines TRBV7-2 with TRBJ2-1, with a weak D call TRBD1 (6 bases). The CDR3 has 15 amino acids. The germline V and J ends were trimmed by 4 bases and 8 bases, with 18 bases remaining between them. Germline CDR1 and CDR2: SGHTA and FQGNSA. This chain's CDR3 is CASSSGQIFGDEQFF. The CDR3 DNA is TGTGCCAGCAGCTCCGGACAGATTTTTGGGGATGAGCAGTTCTTC.

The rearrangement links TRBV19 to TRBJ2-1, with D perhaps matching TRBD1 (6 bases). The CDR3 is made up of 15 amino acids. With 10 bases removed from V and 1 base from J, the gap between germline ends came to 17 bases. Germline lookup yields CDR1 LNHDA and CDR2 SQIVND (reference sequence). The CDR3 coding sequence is TGTGCCACCACCGCCGGACAGCCGTCCTACAATGAGCAGTTCTTC. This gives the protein CATTAGQPSYNEQFF.

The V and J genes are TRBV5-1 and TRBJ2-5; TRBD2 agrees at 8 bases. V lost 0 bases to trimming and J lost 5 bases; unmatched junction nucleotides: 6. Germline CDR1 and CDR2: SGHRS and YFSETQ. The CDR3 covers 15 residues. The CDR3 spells CASSLAGRASETQYF. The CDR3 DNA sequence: TGCGCCAGCAGCTTGGCCGGGAGGGCCTCGGAGACCCAGTACTTC.

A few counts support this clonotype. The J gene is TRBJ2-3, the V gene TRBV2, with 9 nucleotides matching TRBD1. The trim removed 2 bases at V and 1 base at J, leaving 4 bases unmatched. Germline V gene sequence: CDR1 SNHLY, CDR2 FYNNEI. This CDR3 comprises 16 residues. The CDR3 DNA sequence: TGTGCCAGCAGTGAAAACAGGGGGCTCGGCACAGATACGCAGTATTTT. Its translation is CASSENRGLGTDTQYF.

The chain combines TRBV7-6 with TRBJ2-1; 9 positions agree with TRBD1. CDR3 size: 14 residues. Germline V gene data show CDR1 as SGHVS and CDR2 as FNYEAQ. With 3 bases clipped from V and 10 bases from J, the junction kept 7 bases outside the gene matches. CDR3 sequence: CASSLGQGVFEQFF. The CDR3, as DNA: TGTGCCAGCAGCTTGGGACAGGGAGTATTCGAGCAGTTCTTC.

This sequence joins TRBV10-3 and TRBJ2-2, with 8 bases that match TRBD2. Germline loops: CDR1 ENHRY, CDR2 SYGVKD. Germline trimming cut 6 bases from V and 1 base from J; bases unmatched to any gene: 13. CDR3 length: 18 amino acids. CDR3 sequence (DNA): TGTGCCATCAGCCGGACTAGCCTTTCCTCTCAGAACACCGGGGAGCTGTTTTTT. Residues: CAISRTSLSSQNTGELFF.

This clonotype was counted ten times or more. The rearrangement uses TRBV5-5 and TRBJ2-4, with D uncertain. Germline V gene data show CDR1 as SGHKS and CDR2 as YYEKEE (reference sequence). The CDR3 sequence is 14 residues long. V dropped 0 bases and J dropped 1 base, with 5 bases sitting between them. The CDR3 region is CASSLAGAKNIQYF. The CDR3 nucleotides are TGTGCCAGCAGCTTGGCTGGGGCCAAAAACATTCAGTACTTC.

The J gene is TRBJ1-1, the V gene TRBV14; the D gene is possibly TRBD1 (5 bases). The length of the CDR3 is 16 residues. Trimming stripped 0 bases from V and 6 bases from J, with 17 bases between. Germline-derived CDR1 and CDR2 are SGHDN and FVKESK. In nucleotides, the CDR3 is TGTGCCAGCAGCCAAGATCTAGGGGTCCGTCGAGCTGAAGCTTTCTTT. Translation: CASSQDLGVRRAEAFF.